This passage covers 3 T cell receptor beta chains from one sample sequenced in a study of metastatic and nonmetastatic thyroid tumors. No treatment of any kind had been given to any patient before thyroid surgery. TCRdb reassembled clones from the PCR reads with MiXCR. The sample includes under 50,000 clones, about 30% of them seen just once. Sequencing was carried out using blood. The receptors were sampled from a male donor with papillary thyroid cancer or a benign thyroid nodule (not recorded which). Some clones in this sample may be carry-over from other donors' samples.

The chain combines TRBV12-3 or TRBV12-4 with TRBJ2-1; tentative D call: TRBD1 (5 bases). CDR3 length: 15 residues. Trimming stripped 3 bases from V and 5 bases from J, with 14 bases between. CDR3 nucleotide sequence: TGTGCCAGCAGTTTGGGCAGGGCATCAGACAATGAGCAGTTCTTC. Translated, it gives CASSLGRASDNEQFF.

This clone turned up a few times. V usage is TRBV27 and J usage is TRBJ1-2; D possibly corresponds to TRBD1 (5 bases). CDR1 and CDR2 (germline): MNHEY, SMNVEV (reference sequence). The CDR3 extends over 14 amino acids. V gave up 4 bases and J gave up 4 bases, with 13 bases separating them. CDR3 in DNA: TGTGCCAGCAGTTCGGGGGGGGTCCGCTATGGCTACACCTTC. Translation: CASSSGGVRYGYTF.

J is TRBJ1-2 and V is TRBV4-2; D may be TRBD1 (5 bases). Germline CDR1 LGHNA, CDR2 YNFKEQ. Trimming left V 0 bases short and J 2 bases short, with 13 bases between. The CDR3 runs to 16 residues. The chain's CDR3 is CASSQDLAGTNYGYTF. The CDR3, as DNA: TGTGCCAGCAGCCAAGATCTAGCAGGGACGAACTATGGCTACACCTTC.